This is a list of T cell receptor beta chains from one sample in a study of blood T cell repertoires in COVID-19. Libraries were prepared by immunoSEQ multiplex PCR; TCRdb keeps only in-frame clonotypes and omits some of them. This table holds around 200,000 clones, about four fifths found once. The sequenced material came from peripheral blood. Receptor source: a man aged 50 or older with active or convalescent COVID-19. CDR3s include the opening cysteine and the closing phenylalanine or tryptophan. The D gene is left open where the match is weak. Size is stated for part of the rows, as once, few or many counts, or as a class when the clone is expanded.

clone_size j_call v_call d_call cdr3_nt cdr3_aa
- TRBJ1-2 TRBV11-2 - TGTGCCAGCAGCCAGGACAGTAGTGGCTACACCTTC CASSQDSSGYTF
few TRBJ2-1 TRBV5-5 TRBD2 TGTGCCAGCAGATTTAGCGGGAGGGCGTACAATGAGCAGTTCTTC CASRFSGRAYNEQFF
- TRBJ1-1 TRBV19 TRBD1 TGTGCCAGTAGTAGTAGACAGGGGGCATTAGGCACTGAAGCTTTCTTT CASSSRQGALGTEAFF
- TRBJ2-7 TRBV29-1 - TGCAGCGTTCAAGGTGGAGACGAGCAGTACTTC CSVQGGDEQYF
- TRBJ1-2 TRBV25-1 TRBD1 TGTGCCAGCGGCGGTGCCGGGACAGGGGAGCCCTATGGCTACACCTTC CASGGAGTGEPYGYTF
- TRBJ1-2 TRBV13 TRBD1 TGTGCCAGCAGCCCCGCCGCAGGGGGGCAGCTTGGCTACACCTTC CASSPAAGGQLGYTF
- TRBJ1-3 TRBV30 TRBD1 TGTGCCTGGAGTGCCCGTTACAGGGGTTGGTCGGACACCATATATTTT CAWSARYRGWSDTIYF
- TRBJ1-4 TRBV30 - TGTGCCTGGGCCCCGGAGGGGGAAAAACTGTTTTTT CAWAPEGEKLFF
- TRBJ2-3 TRBV21-1 - TGTGCCAGCAGCCCTCGGACTAGCGCGTTGGAAGATACGCAGTATTTT CASSPRTSALEDTQYF
- TRBJ2-5 TRBV30 TRBD2 TGTGCCTGGTCAAGCGGGGGAACTCAAGAGACCCAGTACTTC CAWSSGGTQETQYF
- TRBJ2-7 TRBV27 - TGTGCCAGCAGTTACAGTAACGAGCAGTACTTC CASSYSNEQYF
once TRBJ1-3 TRBV28 - TGTGCCAGCAGGCACAGGGCCGAAAACACCATATATTTT CASRHRAENTIYF
- TRBJ2-5 TRBV11-2 - TGTGCCAGCAGCTTTAGTCCCTCGGGTTCCCAGTACTTC CASSFSPSGSQYF
- TRBJ1-1 TRBV7-8 - TGTGCCAGCAGCTTAGTTGGCAGGCGAACCTTGGGCACTGAAGCTTTCTTT CASSLVGRRTLGTEAFF
- TRBJ1-5 TRBV30 - TGTGCCTGGAGTGTACAGGAGCACCAGCCCCAGCATTTT CAWSVQEHQPQHF
- TRBJ2-5 TRBV28 TRBD1 TGTGCCAGCACCCACCCGGGACAGGGAGAAGAGACCCAGTACTTC CASTHPGQGEETQYF
few TRBJ1-3 TRBV3-1/TRBV3-2 - TGTGCCAGCAGCCAAGTCGGGAACACCATATATTTT CASSQVGNTIYF
- TRBJ2-3 TRBV5-1 TRBD1 TGCGCCAGCAGCTGGGGGACAGGGGTGGATACGCAGTATTTT CASSWGTGVDTQYF
- TRBJ2-3 TRBV6-5 TRBD2 TGTGCCAGCAGGCTGAGCGGGGGGAACACAGATACGCAGTATTTT CASRLSGGNTDTQYF
few TRBJ1-3 TRBV9 - TGTGCCAGCAGCGTAGGGCACCTTGAGGGCACCATATATTTT CASSVGHLEGTIYF
- TRBJ1-2 TRBV19 - TGTGCCAGTAGTATAGGCCCGGGAACTAACTATGGCTACACCTTC CASSIGPGTNYGYTF
- TRBJ1-2 TRBV27 - TGTGCCAGCAGTTCCGCGGGGGGGGCGTTATATGGCTACACCTTC CASSSAGGALYGYTF
- TRBJ1-6 TRBV5-1 TRBD1 TGCGCCAGCAGCTTCCGGGACAGTTTCAATTCACCCCTCCACTTT CASSFRDSFNSPLHF
- TRBJ2-7 TRBV27 TRBD1 TGTGCCAGCAGTTTACCTTCGCCGGGACAGAGCTCCTACGAGCAGTACTTC CASSLPSPGQSSYEQYF
- TRBJ1-1 TRBV7-9 - TGTGCCAGCAGCTTATATCAGGGTAGTAGGGCTGAAGCTTTCTTT CASSLYQGSRAEAFF
few TRBJ1-2 TRBV10-2 - TGCGCCAGCAGTGAGTCTCGGTTATCCCGATATGGCTACACCTTC CASSESRLSRYGYTF
- TRBJ1-3 TRBV18 - TGTGCCAGCTCACCACGAGCGGGGCTCTCTGGAAACACCATATATTTT CASSPRAGLSGNTIYF
- TRBJ2-5 TRBV11-2 TRBD2 TGTGCCAGCAGCAAAGCGGGAGGCGAGACCCAGTACTTC CASSKAGGETQYF
- TRBJ2-7 TRBV7-8 TRBD1 TGTGCCAGCAGCGGGGGGACAGGGGTCGAGCAGTACTTC CASSGGTGVEQYF